This T cell receptor (beta chain) was identified during a study of shared clonotypes between healthy human individuals (dated by TCRdb to the early 2020s). Context from the whole study: The cohort comprised two women and a few men aged 18 to 49 years. Libraries were prepared and TCR repertoires were sequenced by different laboratories using diverse techniques, in order to increase sequencing depth and limit assay-specific biases. For each donor, CD4 naive and CD4 memory were each run on three plates, CD8 naive on two plates, and CD8 memory on one plate. Between about 0.8 and 9 billion PBMCs per donor were obtained by leukapheresis. To estimate repertoire size and how much clonotypes are shared between individuals, the study performed deep sequencing of blood TCR repertoires from roughly five healthy adults.

Using the deep immunoSEQ assay, TCR CDR3 regions were amplified from genomic DNA by multiplex PCR. Genomic DNA extracted from each cell subset was distributed evenly over all wells of several immunoSEQ 96-well plates, and each plate served as one replicate. Each replicate PCR for sorted subsets received around 0.2 ug genomic DNA, equal to some 32,000 T cell genomes. Purified libraries were measured with a Qubit 3.0 fluorometer, size-checked on a Bioanalyzer 2100, and measured again with the KAPA Library Quantification kit. Every immunoSEQ 96-well plate was sequenced on a separate single-read 150-cycle Illumina NextSeq 550 flow cell. The study's processing was this. Because only junctional sequences without quality scores were contained in the immunoSEQ output, filtering matching that applied to full-length reads could not be performed. To assign V/J genes and CDR3, sequences were annotated using PyIR, a Python wrapper for IgBLAST v1.9, with IMGT germline references. Reads were removed for weak V/J assignments (E-value above 1e-6), missing CDR3, stop codons, out-of-frame junctions, or ambiguous translated residues. V3J clonotypes were defined by identical inferred V gene, J gene, and CDR3 amino acid sequence. The percentage overlap between two repertoires was calculated by dividing the number of shared unique clonotypes by the size of the smaller repertoire. Repertoire richness was assessed with RTK rarefaction, the Chao1 estimator, and Recon v2.1 estimates of unobserved clonotypes. Generation probabilities were computed with OLGA for all TCRbeta clonotypes obtained by the gDNA method from a handful of donors. As stored in TCRdb, this immuneACCESS dataset retains in-frame rearrangements with V and J assigned. A fraction of the clones does not appear; measured against another copy, unresolved V genes explain less than half of the discrepancy, and the remainder lacks a known reason. The V and J calls and clone size are taken from that table; D and trimming were inferred from the DNA. The sample includes about 1 million clones, with about 75% observed a single time. The biggest ten clones account for approximately 1.5% of the sample.

Deletion took 3 bases off V and 0 bases off J, with a span of 8 bases between the germline ends. From the germline V gene, CDR1 is SGHVT and CDR2 is SQSDAQ. Including cysteine and phenylalanine, the CDR3 has 14 amino acids. This entry keeps only the CDR3 DNA: 42 bases, framed from base 1. General findings and caveats noted by the study authors: Sharing across a few donors was observed for approximately 5% of naive CD4, 3% to 3.5% of naive CD8, around 2.5% of memory CD4, and about 0.38% of memory CD8 clonotypes. Clonotypes shared by all four sorted-subset donors showed higher generation probabilities than non-shared clonotypes. Rarefaction of sorted-subset datasets indicated incomplete sequencing despite the large sequencing depth. Pairwise subsampling led to the expectation that sequencing depth would affect the degree of clonotype sharing among donors. Because the study included a small number of donors, the genetic and exposure-history diversity represented was limited. Sampling was limited to blood, and TCR repertoires in tissue likely differ from TCR repertoires in blood. Estimated clonotype richness was generally larger for naive than for memory subsets.

The donors were healthy, HIV-negative adults who had no recently reported acute infections or vaccinations. Every donor was a Caucasian adult residing in Nashville, Tennessee, USA. CD4+ T cells were enriched through magnetic negative selection, after which naive cells were positively selected on CD45RA and the remaining negative fraction served as the memory subset. After blood collection by leukapheresis, PBMCs were isolated using Ficoll-Histopaque density gradient centrifugation and then cryopreserved in the vapor phase of liquid nitrogen. Purity and quantity of every magnetically sorted T cell population were checked by analytical flow cytometry. From each sorted fraction, genomic DNA was isolated and quantified by UV absorbance on a Nanodrop 2000c. Concerning this clone itself: It lacks a known antigen. A read error may be the cause here, since a much bigger clone is one base away. The same CDR3 also results from other DNA sequences found in this sample.

The sequenced sample was memory CD4+ T cells sorted from blood. The sample's cell subset or site label, decoded: CD45RA-negative fraction. This receptor was obtained from a man aged 18 to 29 in good health. This receptor chain uses TRBV7-4 and TRBJ1-1; no D gene call is confident. The bases read TGTGCCAGCAGCTTGCGCCTCATGAACACTGAAGCTTTCTTT. It encodes CASSLRLMNTEAFF.